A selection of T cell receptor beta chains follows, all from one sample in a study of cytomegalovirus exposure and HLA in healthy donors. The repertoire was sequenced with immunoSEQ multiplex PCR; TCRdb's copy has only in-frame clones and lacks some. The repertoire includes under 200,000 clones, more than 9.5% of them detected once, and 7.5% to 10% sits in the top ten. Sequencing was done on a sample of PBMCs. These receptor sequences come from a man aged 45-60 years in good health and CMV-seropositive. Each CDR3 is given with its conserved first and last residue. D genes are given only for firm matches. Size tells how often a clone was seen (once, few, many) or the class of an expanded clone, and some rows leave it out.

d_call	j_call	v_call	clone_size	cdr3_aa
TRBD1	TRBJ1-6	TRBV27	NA	CASSLSDRGNSPLHF
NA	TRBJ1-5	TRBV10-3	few	CAISSGDRQPQHF
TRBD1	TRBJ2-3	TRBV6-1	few	CAGRTGDGDTQYF
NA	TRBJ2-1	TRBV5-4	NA	CASTRGGVNEQFF
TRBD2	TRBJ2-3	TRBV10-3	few	CAIRVAGGRGSDTQYF
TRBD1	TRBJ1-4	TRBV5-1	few	CASSGDRDEKLFF
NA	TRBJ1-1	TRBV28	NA	CASSFGGLNTEAFF
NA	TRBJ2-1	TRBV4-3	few	CASSPLGLIQDNEQFF
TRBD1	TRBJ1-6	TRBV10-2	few	CASSAGQGNSPLHF
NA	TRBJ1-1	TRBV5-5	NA	CASRIRGMNTEAFF
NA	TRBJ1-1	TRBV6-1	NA	CASRITGYTEAFF
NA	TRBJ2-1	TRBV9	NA	CASSAGQSNEQFF
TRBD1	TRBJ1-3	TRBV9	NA	CASSVTGPGNTIYF
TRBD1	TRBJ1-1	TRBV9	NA	CASSPQGGLNTEAFF
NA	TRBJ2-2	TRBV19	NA	CASSTLGMNGELFF
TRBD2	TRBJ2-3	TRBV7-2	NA	CASSPFAGGPGSTDTQYF
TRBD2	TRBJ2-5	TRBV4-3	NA	CASSPGTSAYQETQYF
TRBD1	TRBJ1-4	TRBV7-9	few	CASSLRGQGKEKLFF
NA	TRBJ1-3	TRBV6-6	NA	CASSYPTDISGNTIYF
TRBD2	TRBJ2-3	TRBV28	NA	CASSVAGGATDTQYF
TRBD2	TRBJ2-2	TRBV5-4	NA	CASSLAGANTGELFF
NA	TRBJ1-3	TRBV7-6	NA	CASSLGTNSISGNTIYF
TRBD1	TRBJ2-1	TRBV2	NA	CASSEEGGLLGGEQFF
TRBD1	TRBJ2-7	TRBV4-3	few	CASSQEGTGRAEQYF
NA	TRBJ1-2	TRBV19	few	CASSIGGRGDGYTF
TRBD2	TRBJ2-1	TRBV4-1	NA	CASSQAQAGAWNEQFF
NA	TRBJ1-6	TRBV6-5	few	CASSPIFGNSPLHF
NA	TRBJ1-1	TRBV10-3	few	CAISETDRNTEAFF
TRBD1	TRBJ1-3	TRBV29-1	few	CSVEFDRGGNTIYF
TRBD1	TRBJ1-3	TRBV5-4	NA	CASSPGQGRNTIYF
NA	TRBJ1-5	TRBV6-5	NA	CASTPGAGQPQHF